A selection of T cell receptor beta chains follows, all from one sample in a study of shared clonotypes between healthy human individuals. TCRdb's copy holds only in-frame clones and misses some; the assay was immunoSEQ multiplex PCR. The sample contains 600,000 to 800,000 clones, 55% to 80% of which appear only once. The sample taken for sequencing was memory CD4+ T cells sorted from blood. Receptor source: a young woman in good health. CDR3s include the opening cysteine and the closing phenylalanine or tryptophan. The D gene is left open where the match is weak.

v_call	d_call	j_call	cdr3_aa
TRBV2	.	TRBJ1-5	CASSEGRGGQPQHF
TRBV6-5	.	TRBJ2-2	CASSYGLALGGELFF
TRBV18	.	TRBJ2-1	CASSPPGLVDGNEQFF
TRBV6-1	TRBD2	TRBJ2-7	CASRLAGGVEQYF
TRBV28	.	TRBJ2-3	CASSLPGRKGDTQYF
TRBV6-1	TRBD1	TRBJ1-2	CAGAETGYYGYTF
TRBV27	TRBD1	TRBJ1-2	CASRVTGGAYGYTF
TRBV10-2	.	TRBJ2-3	CASSQGRAIDTQYF
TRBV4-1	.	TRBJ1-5	CASSQFGLTGDQPQHF
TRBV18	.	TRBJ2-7	CASSPWQSYEQYF
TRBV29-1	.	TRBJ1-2	CSVETDRTLYGYTF
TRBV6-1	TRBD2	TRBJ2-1	CASSPTSGFSNEQFF
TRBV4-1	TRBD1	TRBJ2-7	CASSPTDRVEYEQYF
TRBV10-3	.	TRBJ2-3	CAISAKPGDLDTQYF
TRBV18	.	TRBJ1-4	CASSPSRSEKLFF
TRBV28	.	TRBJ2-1	CASSATGTHYNEQFF
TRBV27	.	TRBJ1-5	CASRELGQPQHF
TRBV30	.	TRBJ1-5	CAWSVRGGNQPQHF
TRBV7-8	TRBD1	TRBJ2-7	CASSSGTGGFSYEQYF
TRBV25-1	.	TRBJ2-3	CASSEEAVSTDTQYF
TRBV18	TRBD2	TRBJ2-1	CASSPLAGGAYNEQFF
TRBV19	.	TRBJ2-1	CASRRGRSSYNEQFF
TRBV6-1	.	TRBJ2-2	CASSDFRDRGTGELFF
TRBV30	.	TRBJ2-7	CAWSVQAYEQYF
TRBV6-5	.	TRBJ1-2	CASSYQSYGAGLGYTF
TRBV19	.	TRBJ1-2	CASMDWVGRKLNYGYTF
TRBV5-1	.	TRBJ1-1	CASSDVRGGSTEAFF
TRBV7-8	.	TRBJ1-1	CASSSTRSSMNTEAFF
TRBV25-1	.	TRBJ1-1	CASNRDTGTEAFF
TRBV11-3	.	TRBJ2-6	CASSFTGANVLTF
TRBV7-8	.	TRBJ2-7	CASSLGSHRPYEQYF
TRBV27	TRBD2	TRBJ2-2	CASTGLAGGSGELFF
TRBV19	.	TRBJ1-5	CATQRGINGNQPQHF
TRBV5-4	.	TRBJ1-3	CASSSGPGPGFGNTIYF
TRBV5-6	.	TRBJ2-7	CASSDGAYEQYF
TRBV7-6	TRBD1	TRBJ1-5	CASSLGDRVGGQPQHF
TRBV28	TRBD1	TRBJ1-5	CASSERTGKNQPQHF
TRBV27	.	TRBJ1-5	CASSLVSSQPQHF
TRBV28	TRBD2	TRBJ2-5	CASSLTSEASSQYF
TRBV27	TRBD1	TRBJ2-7	CASSSSSGQVIYEQYF
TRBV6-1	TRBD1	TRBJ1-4	CASSEGQGNEKLFF
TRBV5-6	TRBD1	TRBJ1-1	CASSLGPTGLNTEAFF
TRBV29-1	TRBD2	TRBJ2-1	CSAAGGTTLTYNEQFF
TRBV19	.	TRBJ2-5	CASSPTAQETQYF